The 2 T cell receptor beta chains listed next were all sequenced from one sample in a study of T cell responses to AZD1222 COVID-19 vaccine. Clones were sequenced by immunoSEQ multiplex PCR, and TCRdb holds only the in-frame ones, with some missing. The profile shows 80,000 or so clones, roughly 85% of them singletons. The source was peripheral blood, collected on day 0 of AZD1222 vaccination. The source is an adult in good health.

This clone appeared a few times. CDR3 residues: CATSRVDRGPEAFF. Here the CDR3 DNA reads TGTGCCACCAGCAGAGTCGACAGGGGGCCTGAAGCTTTCTTT. The chain joins TRBV15 to TRBJ1-1; 10 nucleotides match TRBD1. The V and J ends lost 1 base and 6 bases, in that order; junction bases with no gene match: 2. The CDR3 has 14 residues. CDR1 and CDR2 from the germline V gene are LNHNV and YYDKDF (reference sequence).

This chain links TRBV6-5 with TRBJ2-2, with 8 bases identical to TRBD2. Germline assignment: CDR1 MNHEY and CDR2 SVGAGI. V dropped 5 bases and J dropped 6; count of bases not matched to a gene: 5. The CDR3 loop spans 14 amino acids. CDR3 residues: CASSRAGEAGELFF. DNA of the CDR3: TGTGCCAGCAGTCGAGCGGGAGAGGCCGGGGAGCTGTTTTTT.